Below are 6 T cell receptor beta chains sequenced from a single sample in a study of blood T cell repertoires in COVID-19. TCRdb keeps only in-frame clones here, not all; method: immunoSEQ multiplex PCR. The sample includes over 150,000 clones, about 80% of them seen just once. The specimen sequenced was PBMCs or T cells enriched from blood (not recorded which). These receptors all come from a man aged 40-49 years who had recovered from COVID-19.

The CDR3 sequence is CASSHLGQDYGYTF. The DNA of the CDR3 is TGCGCCAGCAGCCATTTGGGACAGGACTATGGCTACACCTTC. V is TRBV4-1 and J is TRBJ1-2; 8 nucleotides match TRBD1. The CDR3 extends over 14 amino acids. The V and J ends lost 3 bases and 3 bases, in that order; junction bases with no gene match: 3. The germline V gene has CDR1 MGHRA and CDR2 YSYEKL.

This chain's CDR3 is CASSQQYYEQYF. CDR3 bases: TGTGCCAGCAGTCAACAATACTACGAGCAGTACTTC. The rearrangement uses TRBV28 and TRBJ2-7, with D hard to call. V was pared by 5 bases and J by 3 bases, with 8 bases between. The germline V gene has CDR1 MDHEN and CDR2 SYDVKM. CDR3 size: 12 residues.

The rearrangement joins TRBV4-3 to TRBJ2-2; 8 bases fit TRBD1. From germline, CDR1 is LGHNA and CDR2 YSLEER. V was pared by 3 bases and J by 6 bases, with 0 bases of the junction left unmatched. The CDR3 covers 13 residues. DNA for the CDR3: TGCGCCAGCAGCCAGGACAGGGCCGGGGAGCTGTTTTTT. As protein: CASSQDRAGELFF.

This sequence joins TRBV6-5 and TRBJ1-1; D not certain. Germline CDR1 and CDR2: MNHEY and SVGAGI. The V gene lost 2 bases and the J gene lost 9 bases, with 13 bases spanning the gap. The CDR3 covers 13 residues. CDR3 protein: CASSYGAGLKAFF. DNA of the CDR3: TGTGCCAGCAGTTACGGTGCAGGTCTCAAAGCTTTCTTT.

The chain combines TRBV29-1 with TRBJ1-4; 8 bases fit TRBD1. CDR3 length: 15 residues. V trimming: 4 bases; J trimming: 1 base; junction bases outside the gene matches: 5. CDR1 SQVTM and CDR2 ANQGSEA come from the germline V gene. This chain's CDR3 is CSVGQGRRTNEKLFF. CDR3 sequence (DNA): TGCAGCGTTGGACAGGGGAGGCGAACTAATGAAAAACTGTTTTTT.

V usage is TRBV12-3 or TRBV12-4 and J usage is TRBJ1-2; D gene unclear. V lost 2 bases to trimming and J lost 1 base, with 5 bases between them. The CDR3 loop spans 13 amino acids. CDR3 nucleotide sequence: TGTGCCAGCAGTTTAATCGTTAACTATGGCTACACCTTC. The encoded protein is CASSLIVNYGYTF.